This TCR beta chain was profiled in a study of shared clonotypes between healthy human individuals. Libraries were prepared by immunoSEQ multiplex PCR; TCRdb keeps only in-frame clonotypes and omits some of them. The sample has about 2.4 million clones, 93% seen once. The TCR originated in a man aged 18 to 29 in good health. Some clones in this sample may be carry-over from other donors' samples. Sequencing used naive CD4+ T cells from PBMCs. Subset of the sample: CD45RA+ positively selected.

The CDR3 bases are TGTGCCAGCAGCACGACGACAGGGGGCCTAGGAGGCTACACCTTC. It is translated as CASSTTTGGLGGYTF. This chain connects TRBV13 to TRBJ1-2, with 10 bases identical to TRBD1. The germline gives CDR1 PRHDT, CDR2 FYEKMQ (reference sequence). After removal of 5 bases from V and 8 bases from J, the junction contained 11 bases not matched to a gene. This CDR3 comprises 15 residues.